This TCR beta chain is from a study of Tregs in tolerant kidney transplant recipients. Overall study: Mixed chimerism was transient after nonmyeloablative marrow transplants from related graft donors. Study-level points and caveats: Some patients' samples used different primers over time, so nucleotide sequences weren't comparable.

V shed 2 bases and J shed 6 bases, with 14 bases lying between them. Germline V gives CDR1 SGHRS, CDR2 YFSETQ. CDR3 length: 14 residues. Method: immunoSEQ multiplex PCR; TCRdb's copy keeps in-frame clones and lacks some. The sample includes tens of thousands of clones. Details on this clone: Its antigen remains unknown. With the read ending 3 residues before the CDR3 end, the germline J gene is used to fill in that end.

The clonotype was recovered from a human donor who received a combined kidney and bone marrow transplant. The sample consisted of CD4+ T cells from blood, taken before the transplant. The chain couples TRBV5-1 to TRBJ1-1; a weak D match, TRBD1 (6 bases). Partial CDR3 DNA: TGCGCCAGCAGCTTAATAACAGGGCCATCTGAA. This encodes CASSLITGPSE. The full CDR3 is CASSLITGPSEAFF.